What follows are 26 T cell receptor beta chains derived from one specimen sequenced in a study of cytomegalovirus exposure and HLA in healthy donors. It was with 60 Vbeta and 13 Jbeta primers that the PCR ran. Clones were sequenced by immunoSEQ multiplex PCR, and TCRdb holds only the in-frame ones, with some missing. The sample has hundreds of thousands of clones, roughly two thirds seen once. Material: PBMCs. Receptor source: a female donor in good health and CMV-seronegative.

The genes are TRBV7-9 and TRBJ1-1; TRBD1 is a possible D gene (6 bases). Trimming removed 5 bases from V and 2 bases from J, with 9 bases in between. CDR1 and CDR2 (germline): SEHNR, FQNEAQ (reference sequence). This CDR3 has 13 amino acids. The CDR3 here is CASSRDINTEAFF. The CDR3 region has the DNA TGTGCCAGCAGCCGGGACATTAACACTGAAGCTTTCTTT.

The rearrangement joins TRBV4-1 to TRBJ1-3; the match to TRBD1 covers 8 bases. The CDR3 runs 14 residues. From germline, CDR1 is MGHRA and CDR2 YSYEKL. The V and J ends lost 1 base and 4 bases, in that order; junction bases with no gene match: 0. The CDR3 protein is CASSQAGGGNTIYF. In DNA, the CDR3 is TGCGCCAGCAGCCAAGCAGGGGGCGGAAACACCATATATTTT.

This chain links TRBV18 with TRBJ2-2, with 9 bases aligning to TRBD2. The CDR3 has 17 amino acids. V was clipped by 2 bases and J by 4 bases; unmatched bases: 8. Germline values: CDR1 KGHSH, CDR2 LQKENI. This CDR3 is CASSPFAGGPVTGELFF. DNA of the CDR3: TGTGCCAGCTCACCATTCGCGGGAGGGCCTGTCACCGGGGAGCTGTTTTTT.

This clone was seen only a few times. The V and J genes are TRBV6-1 and TRBJ2-5; 11 bases line up with TRBD2. This CDR3 spans 15 amino acids. With 7 bases clipped from V and 2 bases from J, the junction kept 6 bases outside the gene matches. Germline V gene data show CDR1 as MNHNS and CDR2 as SASEGT. The CDR3: CASTRLAGPQETQYF. Written as DNA, the CDR3 is TGTGCCAGCACCAGACTAGCGGGACCACAAGAGACCCAGTACTTC.

There are a few counts of this clone. The genes are TRBV19 and TRBJ2-1; the D gene is possibly TRBD1 (5 bases). The germline gives CDR1 LNHDA, CDR2 SQIVND (reference sequence). The ends were cut back, 3 bases at V and 8 bases at J, with 11 bases in the middle. There are 13 residues in the CDR3. CDR3 nucleotides: TGTGCCAGTAGTATCCAGGGTCGATATGAGCAGTTCTTC. Translation gives CASSIQGRYEQFF. The full variable domain, with the rest looked up from reference TRBV19 and TRBJ2-1, is DGGITQSPKYLFRKEGQNVTLSCEQNLNHDAMYWYRQDPGQGLRLIYYSQIVNDFQKGDIAEGYSVSREKKESFPLTVTSAQKNPTAFYLCASSIQGRYEQFFGPGTRLTVL.

The rearrangement uses TRBV6-4 and TRBJ2-1; 7 positions agree with TRBD1. Unmatched junction bases numbered 10, after V lost 5 bases and J lost 9 bases. The V gene's germline CDR1 is MRHNA and CDR2 SNTAGT. The CDR3 has 14 residues. Here the CDR3 DNA reads TGTGCCAGCAGTTACATGCGAGGGGGCGGTGAGCAGTTCTTC. Amino acids: CASSYMRGGGEQFF.

V usage is TRBV6-1 and J usage is TRBJ2-7; 7 bases are shared with TRBD2. The length of the CDR3 is 13 residues. Germline V gene lookup returns CDR1 MNHNS and CDR2 SASEGT. Germline trimming cut 7 bases from V and 1 base from J; bases unmatched to any gene: 4. This CDR3 is CASTQGGSYEQYF. The DNA of the CDR3 is TGTGCCAGCACTCAGGGAGGGTCCTACGAGCAGTACTTC.

V is TRBV7-3 and J is TRBJ2-1, with 7 bases that match TRBD2. The ends lost 5 bases at V and 6 bases at J; junction bases unmatched: 7. Germline CDR1 SGHTA, CDR2 FQGTGA. CDR3 length equals 14 residues. Here the CDR3 reads CASSPRASGNEQFF. The CDR3 nucleotides read TGTGCCAGCAGCCCACGGGCTAGCGGCAATGAGCAGTTCTTC.

As regards this clone: Mismatch with germline at one junction end may stem from a read error. The J gene is TRBJ2-7, the V gene TRBV7-9; D is ambiguous. The length of the CDR3 is 11 residues. Germline lookup yields CDR1 SEHNR and CDR2 FQNEAQ (reference sequence). This CDR3 is CSSSPFYEQYF. The DNA of the CDR3 is TGTTCCAGCAGCCCATTCTACGAGCAGTACTTC. Complete variable domain (other parts from reference TRBV7-9 and TRBJ2-7): DTGVSQNPRHKITKRGQNVTFRCDPISEHNRLYWYRQTLGQGPEFLTYFQNEAQLEKSRLLSDRFSAERPKGSFSTLEIQRTEQGDSAMYLCSSSPFYEQYFGPGTRLTVT.

This clone was picked up a small number of times. The genes are TRBV15 and TRBJ1-2; D remains ambiguous. The CDR3 length is 14 residues. Germline V gives CDR1 LNHNV, CDR2 YYDKDF (reference sequence). The V and J ends lost 2 bases and 0 bases respectively, with 7 bases between them. The CDR3 is CATSRRGANYGYTF. CDR3 nucleotide sequence: TGTGCCACCAGCAGACGGGGAGCTAACTATGGCTACACCTTC.

This chain links TRBV7-2 with TRBJ1-4; TRBD1 aligns across 8 bases. CDR1 and CDR2 (germline): SGHTA, FQGNSA. With 2 bases clipped from V and 14 bases from J, the junction kept 4 bases outside the gene matches. The length of the CDR3 is 12 residues. CDR3 residues: CASSLPDRVLFF. CDR3 coding DNA: TGTGCCAGCAGCTTACCGGACAGGGTGCTGTTTTTT.

This chain links TRBV7-2 with TRBJ1-5; 7 nucleotides agree with TRBD1. Germline V gene data show CDR1 as SGHTA and CDR2 as FQGNSA. J lost 5 bases, V lost 5 bases, and 0 bases had no gene match. The CDR3 totals 12 residues. CDR3 coding DNA: TGTGCCAGCAGCGACAGGGATCAGCCCCAGCATTTT. Its protein product is CASSDRDQPQHF.

The chain joins TRBV2 to TRBJ2-7; 16 positions match TRBD2. The germline CDR1 and CDR2 sequences are SNHLY and FYNNEI. The CDR3 covers 15 residues. The junction had 4 bases not matched to a gene; V was cut back by 6 bases and J by 5 bases. The CDR3 sequence: CASRGLAGGEHEQYF. The CDR3 DNA reads as TGTGCCAGCAGGGGACTAGCGGGAGGGGAGCACGAGCAGTACTTC. Supplemented by reference TRBV2 and TRBJ2-7, the full variable domain reads EPEVTQTPSHQVTQMGQEVILRCVPISNHLYFYWYRQILGQKVEFLVSFYNNEISEKSEIFDDQFSVERPDGSNFTLKIRSTKLEDSAMYFCASRGLAGGEHEQYFGPGTRLTVT.

This clone was observed a few times. This rearrangement joins TRBV2 to TRBJ2-3, with D tentatively TRBD1 (5 bases). Germline assignment: CDR1 SNHLY and CDR2 FYNNEI. This CDR3 spans 15 amino acids. Trimming took 4 bases from V and 8 from J, leaving 19 bases between them. The CDR3 DNA reads TGTGCCAGCAGTGTGGCCGTAGGGGTCCAGGGTACGCAGTATTTT. The encoded protein is CASSVAVGVQGTQYF.

The chain combines TRBV18 with TRBJ1-2; 8 nucleotides align to TRBD1. The CDR3 loop spans 14 amino acids. The trim removed 6 bases at V and 3 bases at J, leaving 6 bases unmatched. Germline loops: CDR1 KGHSH, CDR2 LQKENI. CDR3 coding DNA: TGTGCCAGCTCGGTCGGACAGGGAGACTATGGCTACACCTTC. Protein product: CASSVGQGDYGYTF.

J is TRBJ2-6 and V is TRBV4-2, with D unclear. The CDR3 extends over 13 amino acids. Germline CDR1 and CDR2: LGHNA and YNFKEQ. With 3 bases removed from V and 11 bases from J, the gap between germline ends came to 11 bases. CDR3 sequence (DNA): TGTGCCAGCAGCCAGAGCCCCCCCGACGTCCTGACTTTC. Residues: CASSQSPPDVLTF.

The chain is built from TRBV11-3 and TRBJ2-1; 7 bases line up with TRBD2. Germline V gives CDR1 SGHNT, CDR2 YENEEA. The J segment lost 2 bases and the V segment lost 5 bases, leaving 9 bases of the junction unmatched. There are 16 residues in the CDR3. The DNA of the CDR3 is TGTGCCAGCAGCCCTCTGGGAGGGCTCACCTACAATGAGCAGTTCTTC. Its translation: CASSPLGGLTYNEQFF.

The chain couples TRBV29-1 to TRBJ1-1; D is possibly TRBD1 (6 bases). The CDR3 consists of 17 residues. Trimming took off 4 bases at V and 0 bases at J, with 21 bases between the two ends. CDR1 is SQVTM, CDR2 ANQGSEA, per germline. CDR3 DNA: TGCAGCGTTGTGGGGGGGCTCCTTGTGGGGATGAACACTGAAGCTTTCTTT. This codes for CSVVGGLLVGMNTEAFF.

Turning to this clone: At one boundary the junction diverges from the germline segment, which might be a read error. The chain carries TRBV7-9 and TRBJ2-4, with 9 bases identical to TRBD1. CDR1 is SEHNR, CDR2 FQNEAQ, per germline (reference sequence). The CDR3 loop spans 14 amino acids. CDR3 sequence reads: CSSSLQGAGNIQYF. DNA for the CDR3: TGTTCCAGCAGCTTACAGGGGGCCGGGAACATTCAGTACTTC.

This chain connects TRBV28 to TRBJ1-2; no clear D gene. The CDR3 length is 13 residues. The V gene's germline CDR1 is MDHEN and CDR2 SYDVKM. The ends were cut back, 4 bases at V and 6 bases at J, with 12 bases in the middle. In DNA, the CDR3 is TGTGCCAGCAGTTCGGGGTATCGGGATGGCTACACCTTC. It specifies CASSSGYRDGYTF.

The chain has TRBV10-3 and TRBJ2-3; the match to TRBD1 covers 9 bases. Germline CDR1 ENHRY, CDR2 SYGVKD. There are 17 residues in the CDR3. Losses at the gene ends were 0 bases for V and 1 base for J; bases not matched to a gene: 5. The CDR3 loop reads CAISESRTGVGTDTQYF. As DNA, the CDR3 is TGTGCCATCAGTGAGTCCCGGACAGGGGTTGGCACAGATACGCAGTATTTT.

The J gene is TRBJ2-3, the V gene TRBV5-1; D is perhaps TRBD2 (5 bases). The CDR3 length is 14 residues. The germline CDR1 and CDR2 sequences are SGHRS and YFSETQ. The V end was cut by 0 bases, the J end by 6 bases, with 11 bases between. The CDR3 loop is CASSLATSSDTQYF. The CDR3 bases are TGCGCCAGCAGCTTGGCTACTAGTTCCGATACGCAGTATTTT. Full variable domain (outside the CDR3, taken from reference TRBV5-1 and TRBJ2-3): KAGVTQTPRYLIKTRGQQVTLSCSPISGHRSVSWYQQTPGQGLQFLFEYFSETQRNKGNFPGRFSGRQFSNSRSEMNVSTLELGDSALYLCASSLATSSDTQYFGPGTRLTVL.

CDR3: CSAQLANEQFF. As DNA, the CDR3 is TGCAGTGCACAACTAGCAAATGAGCAGTTCTTC. The V gene is TRBV20-1, the J gene TRBJ2-1; D might be TRBD2 (6 bases). Per germline, CDR1 DFQATT and CDR2 SNEGSKA (reference sequence). The CDR3 length is 11 residues. V lost 6 bases to trimming and J lost 7 bases, with 10 bases between them.

CDR3: CASSDTGNEQYF. CDR3 sequence (DNA): TGTGCCAGCAGTGACACAGGGAACGAGCAGTACTTC. The chain is built from TRBV6-1 and TRBJ2-7, with a possible D match to TRBD1 (6 bases). Germline V lookup: CDR1 MNHNS, CDR2 SASEGT. V was trimmed by 3 bases and J by 5 bases, leaving 8 bases between them. The CDR3 sequence is 12 residues long.

The chain links TRBV6-5 to TRBJ2-3, with TRBD2 as a possible D gene (6 bases). This CDR3 region has 14 residues. V lost 6 bases and J lost 6, with 16 bases in between. The germline V gene has CDR1 MNHEY and CDR2 SVGAGI. The CDR3 DNA reads as TGTGCCAGCAGCAGATCTAGCGCTGGGGATACGCAGTATTTT. Its translation is CASSRSSAGDTQYF.

This clone occurred a few times. The chain uses TRBV6-4 and TRBJ2-1; 10 bases agree with TRBD2. This CDR3 contains 14 residues. Germline V gene lookup returns CDR1 MRHNA and CDR2 SNTAGT. After removal of 3 bases from V and 9 bases from J, the junction contained 5 bases not matched to a gene. This CDR3 reads CASSELAGNIEQFF. CDR3 in DNA: TGTGCCAGCAGTGAACTAGCGGGAAACATTGAGCAGTTCTTC.